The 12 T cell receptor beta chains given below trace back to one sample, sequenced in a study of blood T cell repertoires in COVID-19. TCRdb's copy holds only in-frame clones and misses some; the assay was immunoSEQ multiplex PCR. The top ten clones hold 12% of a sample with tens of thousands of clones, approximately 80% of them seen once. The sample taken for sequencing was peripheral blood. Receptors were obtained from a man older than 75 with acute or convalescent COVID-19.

The chain's CDR3 is CASGWAGEGQPQHF. CDR3 coding DNA: TGTGCCAGCGGGTGGGCGGGGGAAGGCCAGCCCCAGCATTTT. V and J are TRBV6-5 and TRBJ1-5, with D possibly being TRBD1 (5 bases). This CDR3 is 14 amino acids long. V was cut by 8 bases and J by 7 bases, with 18 bases left in between. The germline V gene has CDR1 MNHEY and CDR2 SVGAGI.

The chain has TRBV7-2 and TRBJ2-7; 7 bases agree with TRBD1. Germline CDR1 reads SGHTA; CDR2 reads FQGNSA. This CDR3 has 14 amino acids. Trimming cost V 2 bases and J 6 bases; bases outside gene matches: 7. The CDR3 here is CASSLLGQLSEQYF. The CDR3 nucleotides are TGTGCCAGCAGCTTACTGGGACAGCTGAGCGAGCAGTACTTC.

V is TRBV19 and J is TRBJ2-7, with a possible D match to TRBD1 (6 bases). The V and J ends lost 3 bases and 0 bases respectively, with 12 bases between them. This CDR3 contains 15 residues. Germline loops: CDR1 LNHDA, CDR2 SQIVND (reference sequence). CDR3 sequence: CASSMSDSSSYEQYF. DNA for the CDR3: TGTGCCAGTAGTATGTCGGACAGCTCCTCCTACGAGCAGTACTTC.

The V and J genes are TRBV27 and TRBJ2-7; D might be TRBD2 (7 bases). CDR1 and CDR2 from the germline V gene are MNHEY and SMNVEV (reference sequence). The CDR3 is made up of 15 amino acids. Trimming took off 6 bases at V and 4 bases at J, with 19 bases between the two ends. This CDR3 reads CASRKGGGRVYEQYF. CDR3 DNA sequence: TGTGCCAGCAGGAAAGGGGGGGGCCGGGTATACGAGCAGTACTTC.

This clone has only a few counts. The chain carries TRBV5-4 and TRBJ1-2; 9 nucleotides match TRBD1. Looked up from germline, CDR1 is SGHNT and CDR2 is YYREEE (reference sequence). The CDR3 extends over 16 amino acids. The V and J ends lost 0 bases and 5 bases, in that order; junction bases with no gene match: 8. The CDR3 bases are TGTGCCAGCAGCTTGGGAACAGGGGGCGCGTTGTATGGCTACACCTTC. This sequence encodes CASSLGTGGALYGYTF.

CDR3 coding DNA: TGTGCCGGACAGGGGTACATGAACACTGAAGCTTTCTTT. Amino acids: CAGQGYMNTEAFF. The chain uses TRBV11-2 and TRBJ1-1, with TRBD1 matching over 9 bases. V was pared by 11 bases and J by 0 bases, with 4 bases of the junction left unmatched. Germline values: CDR1 SGHAT, CDR2 FQNNGV. The CDR3 has 13 amino acids.

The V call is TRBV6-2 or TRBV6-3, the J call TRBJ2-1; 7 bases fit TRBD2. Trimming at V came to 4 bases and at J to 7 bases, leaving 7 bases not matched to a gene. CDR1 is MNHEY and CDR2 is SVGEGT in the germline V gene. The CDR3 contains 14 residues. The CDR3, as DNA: TGTGCCAGCAGTTGGAGCGGGGATTGGAATGAGCAGTTCTTC. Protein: CASSWSGDWNEQFF.

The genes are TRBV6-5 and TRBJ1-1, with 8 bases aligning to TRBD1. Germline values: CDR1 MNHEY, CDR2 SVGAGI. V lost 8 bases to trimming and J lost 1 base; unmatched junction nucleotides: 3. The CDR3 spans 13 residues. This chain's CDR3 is CASGDRGNTEAFF. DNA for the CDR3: TGTGCCAGCGGAGACAGGGGGAACACTGAAGCTTTCTTT.

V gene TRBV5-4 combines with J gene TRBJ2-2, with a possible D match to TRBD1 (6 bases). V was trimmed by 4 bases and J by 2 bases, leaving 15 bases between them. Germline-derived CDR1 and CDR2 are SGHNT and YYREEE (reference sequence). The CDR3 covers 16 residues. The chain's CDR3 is CASSAATGHNTGELFF. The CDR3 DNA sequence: TGTGCCAGCAGCGCGGCCACGGGACACAACACCGGGGAGCTGTTTTTT.

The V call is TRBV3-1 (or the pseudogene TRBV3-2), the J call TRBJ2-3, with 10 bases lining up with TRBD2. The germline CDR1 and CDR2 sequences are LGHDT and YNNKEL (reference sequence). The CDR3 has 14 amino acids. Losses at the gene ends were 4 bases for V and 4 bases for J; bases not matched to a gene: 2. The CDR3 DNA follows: TGTGCCAGCAGCCCAGCGGGGGGGGCAGATACGCAGTATTTT. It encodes CASSPAGGADTQYF.

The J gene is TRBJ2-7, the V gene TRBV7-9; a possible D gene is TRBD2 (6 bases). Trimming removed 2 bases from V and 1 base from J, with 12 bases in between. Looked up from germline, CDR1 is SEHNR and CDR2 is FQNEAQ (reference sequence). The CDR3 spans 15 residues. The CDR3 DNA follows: TGTGCCAGCAGCTTATCAGCGGGCCTTTCCTACGAGCAGTACTTC. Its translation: CASSLSAGLSYEQYF.

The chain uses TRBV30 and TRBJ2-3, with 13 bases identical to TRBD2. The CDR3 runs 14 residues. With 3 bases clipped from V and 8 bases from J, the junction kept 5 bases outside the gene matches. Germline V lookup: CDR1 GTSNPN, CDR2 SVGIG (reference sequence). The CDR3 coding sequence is TGTGCCTGGAGACTAGCGGGGGGGCCGGGTACGCAGTATTTT. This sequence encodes CAWRLAGGPGTQYF.